This is a list of T cell receptor beta chains from one sample in a study of blood T cells in healthy people across ages. Via MiXCR, TCRdb re-called the 5' RACE reads, giving one row per CDR3 protein. The data hold hundreds of thousands of distinct CDR3 sequences, with about 30% observed a single time. Sequencing was carried out using blood. Receptors originate from a woman at least 80 years old in good health. Both conserved end residues are part of each CDR3.

J gene | V gene | CDR3 protein
TRBJ2-2 | TRBV13 | CASSSSRDTGELFF
TRBJ2-3 | TRBV2 | CASSDQAGSTDTQYF
TRBJ2-1 | TRBV6-2/TRBV6-3 | CASPFALALTYDNEQFF
TRBJ2-2 | TRBV6-5 | CASTHKNTGELFF
TRBJ2-3 | TRBV20-1 | CSARDTGVDTQYF
TRBJ1-5 | TRBV7-8 | CASSFHGEEGADTGNQPQHF
TRBJ1-1 | TRBV27 | CASSTLGMNTEAFF
TRBJ2-5 | TRBV21-1 | CASSTGRQETQYF
TRBJ2-2 | TRBV7-9 | CASSRQSGELFF
TRBJ2-1 | TRBV7-2 | CASSLSSGLADSYNEQFF
TRBJ2-3 | TRBV7-2 | CASSSRRGGGSTDTQYF
TRBJ2-3 | TRBV5-1 | CASSQRQGGSTDTQYF
TRBJ2-5 | TRBV3-1 | CASSQGQGKWETQYF
TRBJ2-3 | TRBV27 | CASSLKAGVGGTDTQYF
TRBJ2-3 | TRBV5-1 | CASSGGRASTDTQYF
TRBJ2-3 | TRBV20-1 | CSASGTGTSGPTDTQYF
TRBJ1-5 | TRBV4-3 | CASSQDSSGGQPQHF
TRBJ1-4 | TRBV7-9 | CASSAGLGNEKLFF
TRBJ1-6 | TRBV7-6 | CASSPDMGSSPLHF
TRBJ1-2 | TRBV7-2 | CASSFGGDRVIQGYTF
TRBJ1-1 | TRBV20-1 | CSARQGADTEAFF
TRBJ2-5 | TRBV20-1 | CSARALAGGPPETQYF
TRBJ1-1 | TRBV7-2 | CASSPRTGREAFF
TRBJ2-3 | TRBV12-3/TRBV12-4 | CASNRLAGGPPSTDTQYF
TRBJ1-2 | TRBV20-1 | CSARAVPNYGYTF
TRBJ1-1 | TRBV6-6 | CTSKGGGPDTEAFF
TRBJ1-2 | TRBV6-5 | CASSSRGTGRGYTF
TRBJ2-3 | TRBV10-2 | CASKLQGSGTDTQYF
TRBJ2-1 | TRBV6-6 | CASSYSRRASASHEQFF
TRBJ2-4 | TRBV6-2/TRBV6-3 | CASSSRDRGHKNIQYF
NA | TRBV6-2/TRBV6-3 | CASSRDGTGGETQYF
TRBJ1-2 | TRBV21-1 | CASSRNRRQNGYTF
TRBJ1-2 | TRBV5-1 | CASSLGGWTGAGYTF
TRBJ2-1 | TRBV28 | CASSKDPMGLAGLLEQFF
TRBJ2-3 | TRBV28 | CASTRPPSTDAQYF
TRBJ2-5 | TRBV7-9 | CASSLAPSASSEETQYF
TRBJ2-2 | TRBV4-3 | CASSRVPGGELFF
TRBJ2-1 | TRBV11-2 | CASSLGLADSYNEQFF
TRBJ2-2 | TRBV20-1 | CSAPGRANTGELFF